This TCR beta chain is drawn from a study of cytotoxic CD8 clonotypes in ibrutinib-treated CLL. General observations from the study: Rising at ibrutinib response, clonality subsequently fell back toward baseline at progression.

Regarding this clone: Its target is not known.

Clones were sequenced by immunoSEQ multiplex PCR, and TCRdb holds only the in-frame ones, with some missing. The table includes some 35,000 clones, 69% detected once. CDR3 length: 15 residues. Germline V gene sequence: CDR1 LGHNA, CDR2 YSLEER. Trimming cost V 4 bases and J 6 bases; bases outside gene matches: 3. This clonotype was sampled from a human donor with chronic lymphocytic leukemia. The sample in question was PBMCs, obtained before ibrutinib treatment. The chain combines TRBV4-3 with TRBJ2-2; 12 nucleotides agree with TRBD1. The CDR3 sequence: CASSPRDRGPGELFF. CDR3 DNA: TGCGCCAGCAGCCCTAGGGACAGGGGGCCCGGGGAGCTGTTTTTT.